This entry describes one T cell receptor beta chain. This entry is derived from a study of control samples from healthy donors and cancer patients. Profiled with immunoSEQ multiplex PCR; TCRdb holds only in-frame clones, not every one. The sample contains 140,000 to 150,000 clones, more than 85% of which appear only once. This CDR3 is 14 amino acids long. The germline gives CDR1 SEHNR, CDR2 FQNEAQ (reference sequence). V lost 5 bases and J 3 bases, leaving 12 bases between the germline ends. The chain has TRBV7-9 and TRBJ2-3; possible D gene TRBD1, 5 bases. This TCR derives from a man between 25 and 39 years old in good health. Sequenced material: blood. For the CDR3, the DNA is TGTGCCAGCAGCCAATTAGGGGTAACAGATACGCAGTATTTT. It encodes CASSQLGVTDTQYF.